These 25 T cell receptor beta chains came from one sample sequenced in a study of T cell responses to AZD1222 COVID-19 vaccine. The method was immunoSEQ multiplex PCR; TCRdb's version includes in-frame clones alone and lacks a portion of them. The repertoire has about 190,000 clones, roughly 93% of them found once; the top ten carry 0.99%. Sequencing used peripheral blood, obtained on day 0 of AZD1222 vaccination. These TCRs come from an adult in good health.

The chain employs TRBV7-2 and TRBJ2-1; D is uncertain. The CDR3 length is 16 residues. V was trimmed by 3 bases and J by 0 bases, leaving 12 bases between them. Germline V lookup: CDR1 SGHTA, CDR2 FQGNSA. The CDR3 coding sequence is TGTGCCAGCAGCTTTAGCCCCCCTCTCTCCTACAATGAGCAGTTCTTC. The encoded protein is CASSFSPPLSYNEQFF.

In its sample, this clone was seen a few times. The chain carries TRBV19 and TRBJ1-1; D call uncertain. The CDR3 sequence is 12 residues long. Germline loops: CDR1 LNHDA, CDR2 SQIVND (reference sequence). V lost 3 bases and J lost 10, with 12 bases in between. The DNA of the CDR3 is TGTGCCAGTAGTATTGGGGTTGGTCCAGCTTTCTTT. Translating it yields CASSIGVGPAFF.

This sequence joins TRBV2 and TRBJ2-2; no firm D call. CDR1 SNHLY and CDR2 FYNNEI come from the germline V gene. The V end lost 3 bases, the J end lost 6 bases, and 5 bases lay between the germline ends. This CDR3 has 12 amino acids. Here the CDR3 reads CASSDHAGELFF. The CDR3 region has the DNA TGTGCCAGCAGTGACCACGCCGGGGAGCTGTTTTTT.

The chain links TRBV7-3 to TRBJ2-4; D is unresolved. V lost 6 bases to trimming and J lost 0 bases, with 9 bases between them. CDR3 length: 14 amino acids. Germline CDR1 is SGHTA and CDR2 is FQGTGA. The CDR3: CASRDLLAKNIQYF. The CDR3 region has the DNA TGTGCCAGCAGAGACCTTCTAGCCAAAAACATTCAGTACTTC.

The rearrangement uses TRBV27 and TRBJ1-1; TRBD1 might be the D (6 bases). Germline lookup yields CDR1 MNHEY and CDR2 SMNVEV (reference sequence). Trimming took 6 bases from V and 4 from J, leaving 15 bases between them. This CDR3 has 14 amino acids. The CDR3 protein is CASSFDRKSTEAFF. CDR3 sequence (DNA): TGTGCCAGCAGCTTCGACAGGAAGAGCACTGAAGCTTTCTTT.

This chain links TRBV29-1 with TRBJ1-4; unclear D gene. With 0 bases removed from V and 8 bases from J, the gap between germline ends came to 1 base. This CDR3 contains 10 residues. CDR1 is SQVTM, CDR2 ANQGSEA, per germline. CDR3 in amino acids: CSVEDEKLFF. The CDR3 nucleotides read TGCAGCGTTGAAGACGAAAAACTGTTTTTT. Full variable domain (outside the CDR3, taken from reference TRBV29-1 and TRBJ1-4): SAVISQKPSRDICQRGTSLTIQCQVDSQVTMMFWYRQQPGQSLTLIATANQGSEATYESGFVIDKFPISRPNLTFSTLTVSNMSPEDSSIYLCSVEDEKLFFGSGTQLSVL.

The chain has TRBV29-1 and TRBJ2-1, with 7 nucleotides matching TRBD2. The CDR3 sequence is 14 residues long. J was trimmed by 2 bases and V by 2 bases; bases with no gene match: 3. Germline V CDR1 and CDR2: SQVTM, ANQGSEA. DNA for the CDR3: TGCAGCGTTGAACTAGCGGTTACCTACAATGAGCAGTTCTTC. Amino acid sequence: CSVELAVTYNEQFF.

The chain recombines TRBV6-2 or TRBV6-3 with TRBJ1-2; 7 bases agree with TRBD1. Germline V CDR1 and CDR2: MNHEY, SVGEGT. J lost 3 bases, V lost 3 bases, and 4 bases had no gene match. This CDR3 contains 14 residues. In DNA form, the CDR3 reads TGTGCCAGCAGTTATGGAGGGACAGACTATGGCTACACCTTC. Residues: CASSYGGTDYGYTF.

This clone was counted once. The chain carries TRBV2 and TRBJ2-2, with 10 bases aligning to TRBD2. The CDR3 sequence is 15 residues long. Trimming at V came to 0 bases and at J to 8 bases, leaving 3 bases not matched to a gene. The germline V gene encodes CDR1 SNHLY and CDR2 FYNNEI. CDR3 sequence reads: CASSEALAGAGELFF. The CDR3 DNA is TGTGCCAGCAGTGAAGCGCTAGCGGGAGCTGGGGAGCTGTTTTTT. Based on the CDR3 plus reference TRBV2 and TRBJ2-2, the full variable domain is EPEVTQTPSHQVTQMGQEVILRCVPISNHLYFYWYRQILGQKVEFLVSFYNNEISEKSEIFDDQFSVERPDGSNFTLKIRSTKLEDSAMYFCASSEALAGAGELFFGEGSRLTVL.

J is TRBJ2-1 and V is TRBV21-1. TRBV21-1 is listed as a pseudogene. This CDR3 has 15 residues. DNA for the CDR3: TGTGCCGGCATAAATCCGGACCTCTCCTACAATGAGCAGTTCTTC. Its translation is CAGINPDLSYNEQFF.

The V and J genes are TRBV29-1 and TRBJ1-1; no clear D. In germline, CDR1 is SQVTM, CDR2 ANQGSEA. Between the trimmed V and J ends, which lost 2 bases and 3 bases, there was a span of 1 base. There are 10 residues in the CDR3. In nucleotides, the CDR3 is TGCAGCGTTGAATACACTGAAGCTTTCTTT. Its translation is CSVEYTEAFF.

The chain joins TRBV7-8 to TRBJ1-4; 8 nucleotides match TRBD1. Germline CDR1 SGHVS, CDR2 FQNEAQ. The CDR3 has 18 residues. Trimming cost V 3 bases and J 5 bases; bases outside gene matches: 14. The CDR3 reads CASSFGVQGGFVNEKLFF. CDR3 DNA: TGTGCCAGCAGCTTCGGCGTACAGGGGGGATTTGTGAATGAAAAACTGTTTTTT.

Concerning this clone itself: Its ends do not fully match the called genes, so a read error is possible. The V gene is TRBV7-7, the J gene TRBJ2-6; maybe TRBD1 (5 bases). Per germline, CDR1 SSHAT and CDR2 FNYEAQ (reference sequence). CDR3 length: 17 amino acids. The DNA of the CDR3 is TGTGCTAGCAGCCCCGTGAGAGGACACTCTGGGGCCAACGTCCTGACTTTC. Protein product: CASSPVRGHSGANVLTF.

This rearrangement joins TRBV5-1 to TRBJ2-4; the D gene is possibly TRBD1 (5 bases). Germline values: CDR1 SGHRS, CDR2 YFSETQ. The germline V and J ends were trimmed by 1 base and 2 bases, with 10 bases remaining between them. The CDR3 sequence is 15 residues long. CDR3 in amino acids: CASSLLQGSKNIQYF. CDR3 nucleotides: TGCGCCAGCAGCTTGTTGCAGGGCTCCAAAAACATTCAGTACTTC.

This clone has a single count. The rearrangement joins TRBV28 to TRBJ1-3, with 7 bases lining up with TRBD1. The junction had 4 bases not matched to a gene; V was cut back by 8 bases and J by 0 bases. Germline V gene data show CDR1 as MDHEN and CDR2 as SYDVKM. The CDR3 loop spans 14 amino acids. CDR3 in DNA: TGTGCCAGCCAGGGGGGGGCCTCTGGAAACACCATATATTTT. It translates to CASQGGASGNTIYF.

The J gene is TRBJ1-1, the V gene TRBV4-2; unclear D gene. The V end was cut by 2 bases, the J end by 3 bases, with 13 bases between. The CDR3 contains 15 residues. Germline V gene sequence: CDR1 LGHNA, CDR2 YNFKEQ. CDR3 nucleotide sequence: TGTGCCAGCAGCCAATTAGGAGGCGGGGACACTGAAGCTTTCTTT. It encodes CASSQLGGGDTEAFF.

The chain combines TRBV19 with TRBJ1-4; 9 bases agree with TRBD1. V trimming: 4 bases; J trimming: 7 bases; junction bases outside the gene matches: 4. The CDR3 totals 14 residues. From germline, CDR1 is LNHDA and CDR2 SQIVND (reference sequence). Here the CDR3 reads CASSRDRAAEKLFF. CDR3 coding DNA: TGTGCCAGTAGTAGGGACAGGGCGGCTGAAAAACTGTTTTTT.

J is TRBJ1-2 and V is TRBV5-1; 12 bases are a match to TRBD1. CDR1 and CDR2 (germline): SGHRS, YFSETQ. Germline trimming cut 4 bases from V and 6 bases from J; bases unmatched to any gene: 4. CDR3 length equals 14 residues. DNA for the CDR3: TGCGCCAGCAGCGGGGACAGGGGGCTTGATGGCTACACCTTC. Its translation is CASSGDRGLDGYTF.

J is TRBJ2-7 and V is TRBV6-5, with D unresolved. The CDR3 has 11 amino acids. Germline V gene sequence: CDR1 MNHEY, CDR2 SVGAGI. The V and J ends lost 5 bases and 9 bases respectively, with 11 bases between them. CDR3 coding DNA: TGTGCCAGCAGTACCGCCCCAGGGCAGTACTTC. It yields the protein CASSTAPGQYF.

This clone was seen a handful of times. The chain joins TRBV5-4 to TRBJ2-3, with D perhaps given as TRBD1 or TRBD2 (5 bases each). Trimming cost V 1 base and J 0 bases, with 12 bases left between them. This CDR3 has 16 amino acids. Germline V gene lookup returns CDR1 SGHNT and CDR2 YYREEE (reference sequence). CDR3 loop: CASSLSGAASTDTQYF. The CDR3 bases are TGTGCCAGCAGCTTGTCCGGGGCCGCTAGCACAGATACGCAGTATTTT. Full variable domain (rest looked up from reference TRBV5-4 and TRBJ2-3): ETGVTQSPTHLIKTRGQQVTLRCSSQSGHNTVSWYQQALGQGPQFIFQYYREEENGRGNFPPRFSGLQFPNYSSELNVNALELDDSALYLCASSLSGAASTDTQYFGPGTRLTVL.

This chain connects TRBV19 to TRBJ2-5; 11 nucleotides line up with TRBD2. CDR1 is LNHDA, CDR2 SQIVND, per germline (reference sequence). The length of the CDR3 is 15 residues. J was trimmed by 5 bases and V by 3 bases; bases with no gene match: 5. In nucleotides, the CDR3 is TGTGCCAGTAGTATTACTAGCGGGGGTGGGGAGACCCAGTACTTC. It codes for CASSITSGGGETQYF.

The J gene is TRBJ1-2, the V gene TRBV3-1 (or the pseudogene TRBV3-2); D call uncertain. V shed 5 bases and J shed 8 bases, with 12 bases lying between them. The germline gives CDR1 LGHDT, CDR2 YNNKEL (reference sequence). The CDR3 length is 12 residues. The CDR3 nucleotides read TGTGCCAGCAGCGAAGCGGGTTACGGCTACACCTTC. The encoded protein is CASSEAGYGYTF.

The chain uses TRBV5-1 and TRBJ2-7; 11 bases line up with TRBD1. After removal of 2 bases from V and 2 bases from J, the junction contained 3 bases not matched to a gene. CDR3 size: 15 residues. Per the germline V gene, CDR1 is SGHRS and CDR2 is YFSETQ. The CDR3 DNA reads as TGCGCCAGCAGCTTACCGGGACAGGGGGCCTACGAGCAGTACTTC. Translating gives CASSLPGQGAYEQYF.

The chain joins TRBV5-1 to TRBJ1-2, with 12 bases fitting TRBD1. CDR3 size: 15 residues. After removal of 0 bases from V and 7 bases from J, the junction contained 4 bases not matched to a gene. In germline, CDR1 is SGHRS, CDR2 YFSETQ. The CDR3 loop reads CASSLGGQGALGYTF. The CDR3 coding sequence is TGCGCCAGCAGCTTGGGGGGACAGGGGGCGCTTGGCTACACCTTC.

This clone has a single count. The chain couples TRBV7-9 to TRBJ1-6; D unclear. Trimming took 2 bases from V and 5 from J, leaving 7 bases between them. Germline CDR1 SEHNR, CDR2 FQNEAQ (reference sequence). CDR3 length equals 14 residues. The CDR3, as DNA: TGTGCCAGCAGCTTAACCCTAGATAATTCACCCCTCCACTTT. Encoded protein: CASSLTLDNSPLHF.